Listed here is a single T cell receptor (beta chain). Its antigen is as yet unknown. This sample was included in a study of blood T cells in healthy people across ages. Study-wide findings and caveats: Donor CMV infection status was unknown, possibly confounding age-related changes in expanded clonotypes.

This CDR3 is built from 17 residues. V trimming: 3 bases; J trimming: 1 base; junction bases outside the gene matches: 8. Sample-barcoded 5' priming and a J-beta primer mix drove a second PCR of roughly 6 to 12 cycles. A single record per CDR3 protein comes from TCRdb applying MiXCR to the 5' RACE reads. Of about 1.4 million distinct CDR3 sequences in the sample, 45% to 70% were seen once. The source is a man between 18 and 35 years old in good health. This chain joins TRBV12-3 or TRBV12-4 and TRBJ2-3; TRBD1 aligns across 9 bases. The sequencing sample was made of blood. CDR3 nucleotides: TGTGCCAGCAGTTTGCCCACCGGGACAGGGCGCACAGATACGCAGTATTTT. Translating gives CASSLPTGTGRTDTQYF.